This T cell receptor (beta chain) came from a study of control samples from healthy donors and cancer patients. The CDR3 covers 14 residues. Germline CDR1 and CDR2: MNHEY and SVGAGI. V was trimmed by 6 bases and J by 3 bases, leaving 14 bases between them. Using immunoSEQ multiplex PCR, the repertoire was profiled, and TCRdb retains in-frame clones only, with some absent. This table holds approximately 230,000 clones, roughly 82% found once. The receptor comes from a woman in her fifties or sixties with lung cancer. This chain uses TRBV6-5 with TRBJ2-5, with TRBD1 as a possible D gene (6 bases). The sequencing sample was made of PBMCs. In DNA form, the CDR3 reads TGTGCCAGCAGCGCCGGACAGCTAGAAGAGACCCAGTACTTC. Protein product: CASSAGQLEETQYF.